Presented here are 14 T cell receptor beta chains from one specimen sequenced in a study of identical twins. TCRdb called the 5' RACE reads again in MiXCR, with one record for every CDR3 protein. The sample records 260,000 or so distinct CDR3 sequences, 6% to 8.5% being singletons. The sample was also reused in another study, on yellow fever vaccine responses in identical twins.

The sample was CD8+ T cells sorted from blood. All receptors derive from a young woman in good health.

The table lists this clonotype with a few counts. This CDR3 is CASSLSGGRASDEQYF. The CDR3 coding sequence is TGTGCCAGCAGTTTGTCGGGCGGGAGGGCTTCCGACGAGCAGTACTTC. The chain combines TRBV27 with TRBJ2-7, with TRBD2 matching over 9 bases. J was trimmed by 5 bases and V by 3 bases; bases with no gene match: 11. From germline, CDR1 is MNHEY and CDR2 SMNVEV (reference sequence). The CDR3 is made up of 16 amino acids.

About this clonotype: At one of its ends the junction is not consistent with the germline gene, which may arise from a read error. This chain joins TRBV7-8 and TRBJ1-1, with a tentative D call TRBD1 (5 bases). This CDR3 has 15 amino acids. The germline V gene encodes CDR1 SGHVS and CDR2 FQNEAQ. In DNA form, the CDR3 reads TGTGCCAGCAGCTTAGGGGTCGGGGCGAACGCTGAAGCTTTCTTT. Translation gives CASSLGVGANAEAFF.

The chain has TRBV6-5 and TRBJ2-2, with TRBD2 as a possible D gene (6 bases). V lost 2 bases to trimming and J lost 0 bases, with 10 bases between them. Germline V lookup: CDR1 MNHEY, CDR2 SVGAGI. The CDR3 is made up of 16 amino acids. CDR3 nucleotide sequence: TGTGCCAGCAGTTACCTGGGACTGGCGAACACCGGGGAGCTGTTTTTT. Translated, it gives CASSYLGLANTGELFF.

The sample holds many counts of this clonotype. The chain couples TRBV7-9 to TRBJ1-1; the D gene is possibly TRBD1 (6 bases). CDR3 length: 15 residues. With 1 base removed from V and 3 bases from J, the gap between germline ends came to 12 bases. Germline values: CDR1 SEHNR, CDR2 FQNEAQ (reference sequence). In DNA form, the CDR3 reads TGTGCCAGCAGCTTAGGAGGGGGAAGCGACACTGAAGCTTTCTTT. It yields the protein CASSLGGGSDTEAFF. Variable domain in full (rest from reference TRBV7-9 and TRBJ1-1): DTGVSQNPRHKITKRGQNVTFRCDPISEHNRLYWYRQTLGQGPEFLTYFQNEAQLEKSRLLSDRFSAERPKGSFSTLEIQRTEQGDSAMYLCASSLGGGSDTEAFFGQGTRLTVV.

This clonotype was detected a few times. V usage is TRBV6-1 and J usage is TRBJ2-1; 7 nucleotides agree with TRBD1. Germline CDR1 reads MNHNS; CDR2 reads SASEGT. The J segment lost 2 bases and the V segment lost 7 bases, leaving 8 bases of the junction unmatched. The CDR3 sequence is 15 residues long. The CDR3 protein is CASIDTGTAYNEQFF. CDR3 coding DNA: TGTGCCAGCATTGATACCGGGACAGCCTACAATGAGCAGTTCTTC.

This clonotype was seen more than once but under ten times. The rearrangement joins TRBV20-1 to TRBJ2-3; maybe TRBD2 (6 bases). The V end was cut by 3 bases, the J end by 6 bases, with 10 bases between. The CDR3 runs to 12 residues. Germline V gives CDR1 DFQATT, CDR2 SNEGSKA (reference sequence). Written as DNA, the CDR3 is TGCAGTGCTAGCTCCAGCGGGGATACGCAGTATTTT. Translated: CSASSSGDTQYF.

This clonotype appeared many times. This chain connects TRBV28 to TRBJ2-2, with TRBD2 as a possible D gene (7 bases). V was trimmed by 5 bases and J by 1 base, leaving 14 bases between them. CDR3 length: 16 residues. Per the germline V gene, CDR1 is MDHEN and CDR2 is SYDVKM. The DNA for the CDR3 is TGTGCCAGCAGTCCCCACAGGGAGGGGAACACCGGGGAGCTGTTTTTT. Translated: CASSPHREGNTGELFF.

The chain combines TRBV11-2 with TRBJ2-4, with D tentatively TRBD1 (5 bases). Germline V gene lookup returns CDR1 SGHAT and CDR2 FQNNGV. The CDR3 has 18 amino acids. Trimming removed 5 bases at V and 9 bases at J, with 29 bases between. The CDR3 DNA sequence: TGTGCCAGCAGCCCATGGGGTGTCCAGGGAACGCAATCTGGCATTCAGTACTTC. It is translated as CASSPWGVQGTQSGIQYF.

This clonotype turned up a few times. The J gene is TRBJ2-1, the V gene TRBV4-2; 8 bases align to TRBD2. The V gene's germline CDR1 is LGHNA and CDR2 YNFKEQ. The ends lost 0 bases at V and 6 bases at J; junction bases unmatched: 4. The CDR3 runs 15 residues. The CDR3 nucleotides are TGTGCCAGCAGCCAAGATGGCGGGGGGTTCAATGAGCAGTTCTTC. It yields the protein CASSQDGGGFNEQFF.

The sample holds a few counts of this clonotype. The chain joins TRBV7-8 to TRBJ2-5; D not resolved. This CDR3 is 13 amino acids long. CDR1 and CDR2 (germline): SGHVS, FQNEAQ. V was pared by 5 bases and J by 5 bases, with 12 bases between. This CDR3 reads CASSNAVRETQYF. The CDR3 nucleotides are TGTGCCAGCAGCAATGCCGTACGGGAGACCCAGTACTTC. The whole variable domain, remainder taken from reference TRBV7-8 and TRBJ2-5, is GAGVSQSPRYKVAKRGQDVALRCDPISGHVSLFWYQQALGQGPEFLTYFQNEAQLDKSGLPSDRFFAERPEGSVSTLKIQRTQQEDSAVYLCASSNAVRETQYFGPGTRLLVL.

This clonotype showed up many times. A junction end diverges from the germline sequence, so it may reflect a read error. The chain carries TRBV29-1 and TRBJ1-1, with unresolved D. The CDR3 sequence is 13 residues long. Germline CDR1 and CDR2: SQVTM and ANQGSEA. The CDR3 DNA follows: TGCAGCGTGGAAGATGGGCCCCATGAGGAAGCTTTCTTT. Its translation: CSVEDGPHEEAFF. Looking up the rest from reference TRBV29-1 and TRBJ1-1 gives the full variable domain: SAVISQKPSRDICQRGTSLTIQCQVDSQVTMMFWYRQQPGQSLTLIATANQGSEATYESGFVIDKFPISRPNLTFSTLTVSNMSPEDSSIYLCSVEDGPHEEAFFGQGTRLTVV.

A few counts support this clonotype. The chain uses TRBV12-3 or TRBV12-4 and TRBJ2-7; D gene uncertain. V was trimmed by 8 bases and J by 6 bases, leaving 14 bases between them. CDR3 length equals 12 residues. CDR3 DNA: TGTGCCAGCGGATTCATTTCTTCCGAGCAGTACTTC. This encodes CASGFISSEQYF.

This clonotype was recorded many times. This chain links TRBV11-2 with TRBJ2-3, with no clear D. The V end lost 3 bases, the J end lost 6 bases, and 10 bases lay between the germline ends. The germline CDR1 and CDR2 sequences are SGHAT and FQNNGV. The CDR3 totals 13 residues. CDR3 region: CASSFSTSDTQYF. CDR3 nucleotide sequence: TGTGCCAGCAGCTTCTCCACATCCGATACGCAGTATTTT. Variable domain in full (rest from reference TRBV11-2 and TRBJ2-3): EAGVAQSPRYKIIEKRQSVAFWCNPISGHATLYWYQQILGQGPKLLIQFQNNGVVDDSQLPKDRFSAERLKGVDSTLKIQPAKLEDSAVYLCASSFSTSDTQYFGPGTRLTVL.

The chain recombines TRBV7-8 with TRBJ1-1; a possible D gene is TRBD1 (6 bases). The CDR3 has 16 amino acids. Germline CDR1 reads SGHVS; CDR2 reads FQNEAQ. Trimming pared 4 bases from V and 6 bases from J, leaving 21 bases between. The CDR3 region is CASSSPRGAHRAEAFF. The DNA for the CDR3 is TGTGCCAGCAGCTCCCCCCGGGGGGCGCATAGAGCTGAAGCTTTCTTT. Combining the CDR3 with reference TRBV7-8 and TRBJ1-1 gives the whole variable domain GAGVSQSPRYKVAKRGQDVALRCDPISGHVSLFWYQQALGQGPEFLTYFQNEAQLDKSGLPSDRFFAERPEGSVSTLKIQRTQQEDSAVYLCASSSPRGAHRAEAFFGQGTRLTVV.